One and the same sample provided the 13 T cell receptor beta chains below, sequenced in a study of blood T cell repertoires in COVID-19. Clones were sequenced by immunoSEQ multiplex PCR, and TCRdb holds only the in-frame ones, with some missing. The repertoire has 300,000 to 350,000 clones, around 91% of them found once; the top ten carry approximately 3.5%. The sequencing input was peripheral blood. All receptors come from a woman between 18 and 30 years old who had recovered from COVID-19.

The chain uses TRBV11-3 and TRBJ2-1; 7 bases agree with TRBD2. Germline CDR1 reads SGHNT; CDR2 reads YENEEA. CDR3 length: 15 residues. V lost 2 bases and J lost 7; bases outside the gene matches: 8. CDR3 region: CASSLWGGTSNEQFF. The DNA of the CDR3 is TGTGCCAGCAGCTTATGGGGGGGTACCTCAAATGAGCAGTTCTTC. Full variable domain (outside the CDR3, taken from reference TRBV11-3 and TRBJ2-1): EAGVVQSPRYKIIEKKQPVAFWCNPISGHNTLYWYLQNLGQGPELLIRYENEEAVDDSQLPKDRFSAERLKGVDSTLKIQPAELGDSAVYLCASSLWGGTSNEQFFGPGTRLTVL.

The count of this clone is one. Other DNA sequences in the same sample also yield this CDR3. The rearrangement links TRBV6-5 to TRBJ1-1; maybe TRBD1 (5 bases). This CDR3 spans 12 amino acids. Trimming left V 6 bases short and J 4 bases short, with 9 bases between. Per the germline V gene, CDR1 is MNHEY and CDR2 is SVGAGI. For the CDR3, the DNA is TGTGCCAGCAGCCCGGGGGGCACTGAAGCTTTCTTT. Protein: CASSPGGTEAFF.

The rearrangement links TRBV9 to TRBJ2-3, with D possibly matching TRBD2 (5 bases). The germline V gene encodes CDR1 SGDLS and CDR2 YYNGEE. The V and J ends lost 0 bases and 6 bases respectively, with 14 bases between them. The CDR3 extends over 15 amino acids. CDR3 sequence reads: CASSVDGVARDTQYF. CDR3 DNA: TGTGCCAGCAGCGTAGACGGAGTAGCGAGGGATACGCAGTATTTT.

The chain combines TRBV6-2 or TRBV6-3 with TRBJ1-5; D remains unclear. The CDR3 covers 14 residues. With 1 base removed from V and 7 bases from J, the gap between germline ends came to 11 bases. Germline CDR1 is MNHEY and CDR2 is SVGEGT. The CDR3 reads CASSYYNREQPQHF. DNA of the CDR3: TGTGCCAGCAGTTACTACAACCGGGAACAGCCCCAGCATTTT.

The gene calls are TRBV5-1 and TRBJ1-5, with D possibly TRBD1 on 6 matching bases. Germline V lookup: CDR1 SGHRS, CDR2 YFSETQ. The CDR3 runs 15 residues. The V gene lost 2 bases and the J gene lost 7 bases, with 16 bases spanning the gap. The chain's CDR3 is CASSLTSGAGQPQHF. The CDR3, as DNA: TGCGCCAGCAGCTTAACCTCAGGGGCCGGCCAGCCCCAGCATTTT.

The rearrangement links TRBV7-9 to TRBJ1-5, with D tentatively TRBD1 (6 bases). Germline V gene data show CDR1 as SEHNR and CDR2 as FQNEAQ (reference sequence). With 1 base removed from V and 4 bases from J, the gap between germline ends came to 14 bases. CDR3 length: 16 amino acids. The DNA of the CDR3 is TGTGCCAGCAGCTTAGTTGGGTCAGGGGCAAATCAGCCCCAGCATTTT. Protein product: CASSLVGSGANQPQHF.

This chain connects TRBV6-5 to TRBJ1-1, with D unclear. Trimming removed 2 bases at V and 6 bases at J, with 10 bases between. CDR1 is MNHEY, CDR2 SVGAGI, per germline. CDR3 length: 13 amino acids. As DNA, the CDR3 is TGTGCCAGCAGTTACGAGGAGTTTGCTGAAGCTTTCTTT. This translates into CASSYEEFAEAFF.

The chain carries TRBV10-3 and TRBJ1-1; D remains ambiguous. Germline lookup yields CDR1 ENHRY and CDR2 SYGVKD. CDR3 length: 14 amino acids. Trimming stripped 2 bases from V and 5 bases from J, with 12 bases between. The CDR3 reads CAISERRTGTEAFF. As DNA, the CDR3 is TGTGCCATCAGTGAGAGGCGAACGGGGACTGAAGCTTTCTTT.

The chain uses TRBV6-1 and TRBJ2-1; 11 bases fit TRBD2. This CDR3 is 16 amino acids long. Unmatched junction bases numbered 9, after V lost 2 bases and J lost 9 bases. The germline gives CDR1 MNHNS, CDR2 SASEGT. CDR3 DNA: TGTGCCAGCAGTGAATCAGCTAGCGGGAGGAGCGGTGAGCAGTTCTTC. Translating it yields CASSESASGRSGEQFF.

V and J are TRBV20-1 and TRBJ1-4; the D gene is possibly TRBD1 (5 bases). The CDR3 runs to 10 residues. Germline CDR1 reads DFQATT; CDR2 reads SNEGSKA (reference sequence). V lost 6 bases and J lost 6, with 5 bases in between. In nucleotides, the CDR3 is TGCAGTGCAGGGGATGAAAAACTGTTTTTT. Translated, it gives CSAGDEKLFF.

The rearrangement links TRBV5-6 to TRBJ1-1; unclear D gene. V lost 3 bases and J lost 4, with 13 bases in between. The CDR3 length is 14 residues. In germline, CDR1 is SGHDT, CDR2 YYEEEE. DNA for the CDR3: TGTGCCAGCAGCTGGAACCTTGAGGGCACTGAAGCTTTCTTT. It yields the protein CASSWNLEGTEAFF.

The CDR3 nucleotides read TGTGCCAGCAGGAAAGCGGGATCGACAGATACGCAGTATTTT. It codes for CASRKAGSTDTQYF. The gene calls are TRBV6-5 and TRBJ2-3; 7 bases line up with TRBD2. The V gene's germline CDR1 is MNHEY and CDR2 SVGAGI. The CDR3 has 14 residues. With 6 bases clipped from V and 3 bases from J, the junction kept 6 bases outside the gene matches.

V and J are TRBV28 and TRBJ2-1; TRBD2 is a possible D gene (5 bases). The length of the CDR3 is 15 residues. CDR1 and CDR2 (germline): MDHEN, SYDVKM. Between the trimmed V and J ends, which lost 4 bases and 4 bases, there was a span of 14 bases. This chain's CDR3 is CASSSGSSKYNEQFF. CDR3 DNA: TGTGCCAGCAGTTCGGGATCCTCGAAGTACAATGAGCAGTTCTTC.